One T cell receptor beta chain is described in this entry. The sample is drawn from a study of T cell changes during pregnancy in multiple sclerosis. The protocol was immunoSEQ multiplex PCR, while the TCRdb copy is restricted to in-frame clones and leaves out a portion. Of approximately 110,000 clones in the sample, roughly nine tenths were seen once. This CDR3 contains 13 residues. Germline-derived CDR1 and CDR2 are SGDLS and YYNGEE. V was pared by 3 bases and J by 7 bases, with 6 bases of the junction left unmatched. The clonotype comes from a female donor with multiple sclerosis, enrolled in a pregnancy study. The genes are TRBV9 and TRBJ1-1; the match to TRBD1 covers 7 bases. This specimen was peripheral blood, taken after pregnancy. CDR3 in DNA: TGTGCCAGCAGCGAAGACAGGGCGGGTGAAGCTTTCTTT. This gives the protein CASSEDRAGEAFF.